Listed below are T cell receptor beta chains from one sample, sequenced in a study of Ad26.COV2.S vaccination and SARS-CoV-2 variants. Clones were read by immunoSEQ multiplex PCR, and TCRdb kept only the in-frame ones, dropping some. The table lists around 340,000 clones, 88% of them singletons. The sample in question was peripheral blood, obtained in a trial of Ad26.COV2.S vaccine versus placebo. The receptors shown here come from a person between 18 and 59 years old who received the Ad26.COV2.S COVID-19 vaccine or a placebo. Each CDR3 is given with its conserved first and last residue. The order of the fields is V gene, D gene, J gene, clone size, CDR3 protein, CDR3 DNA. D genes are given only for firm matches. A clone size is listed for some rows: how often the clone was seen (once, few, many), or a class if it is expanded.

TRBV19	NA	TRBJ2-3	NA	CASSGSVIGSDTQYF	TGTGCCAGTAGTGGAAGTGTAATAGGTTCAGATACGCAGTATTTT
TRBV5-1	NA	TRBJ2-7	NA	CASSWGFGSRLYEQYF	TGCGCCAGCAGCTGGGGGTTCGGTTCCAGACTCTACGAGCAGTACTTC
TRBV19	TRBD1	TRBJ2-3	NA	CASSDLQGSPTDTQYF	TGTGCCAGTAGTGACCTACAGGGGTCGCCCACAGATACGCAGTATTTT
TRBV5-1	NA	TRBJ2-3	NA	CASSYYADTQYF	TGCGCCAGCAGCTACTATGCAGATACGCAGTATTTT
TRBV6-4	TRBD2	TRBJ2-3	once	CASSDLAGGPDTQYF	TGTGCCAGCAGTGATCTAGCGGGGGGGCCAGATACGCAGTATTTT
TRBV28	TRBD1	TRBJ1-3	NA	CASSFHALGQGVNTIYF	TGTGCCAGCAGTTTCCATGCCTTGGGACAGGGGGTGAACACCATATATTTT
TRBV7-2	TRBD1	TRBJ2-2	NA	CASSSRTGDTGELFF	TGTGCCAGCAGCTCGCGGACAGGGGATACCGGGGAGCTGTTTTTT
TRBV7-9	NA	TRBJ1-2	NA	CASSLVQGNSAGYTF	TGTGCCAGCAGCTTAGTCCAGGGGAACTCTGCTGGCTACACCTTC
TRBV28	NA	TRBJ2-7	NA	CASVGLEQYF	TGTGCCAGCGTAGGCCTCGAGCAGTACTTC
TRBV5-4	TRBD1	TRBJ1-1	NA	CASSFTGGPEAFF	TGTGCCAGCAGCTTTACAGGGGGTCCTGAAGCTTTCTTT
TRBV5-4	TRBD2	TRBJ2-1	NA	CASSSGTSGNNEQFF	TGTGCCAGCAGCTCGGGGACTAGCGGAAACAATGAGCAGTTCTTC
TRBV7-9	NA	TRBJ2-1	NA	CASSRDQNREQFF	TGTGCCAGCAGCCGGGACCAGAATCGTGAGCAGTTCTTC
TRBV18	NA	TRBJ2-7	NA	CASSPRAGNSYEQYF	TGTGCCAGCTCACCGAGGGCAGGGAACTCCTACGAGCAGTACTTC
TRBV28	TRBD1	TRBJ1-4	few	CASSFMQGAGEKLFF	TGTGCCAGCAGTTTTATGCAGGGGGCGGGTGAAAAACTGTTTTTT
TRBV6-4	NA	TRBJ1-2	few	CASSEEIGHSNYGYTF	TGTGCCAGCAGTGAGGAGATCGGTCACTCTAACTATGGCTACACCTTC
TRBV7-3	NA	TRBJ2-1	NA	CASSLMGTEQFF	TGTGCCAGCAGCTTAATGGGGACTGAGCAGTTCTTC
TRBV6-2/TRBV6-3	NA	TRBJ2-2	NA	CASSYSVTQHPGELFF	TGTGCCAGCAGTTACTCCGTAACGCAGCATCCGGGGGAGCTGTTTTTT
TRBV15	NA	TRBJ1-2	NA	CATSRDLTYGYTF	TGTGCCACCAGCAGAGATCTGACGTATGGCTACACCTTC
TRBV7-2	TRBD1	TRBJ2-7	NA	CASSLRRTGVDEQYF	TGTGCCAGCAGCCTTCGGAGGACAGGGGTCGACGAGCAGTACTTC
TRBV6-2/TRBV6-3	TRBD2	TRBJ2-3	NA	CASSSKLAGVLSSTDTQYF	TGTGCCAGCAGTTCAAAACTAGCGGGGGTGCTATCTAGCACAGATACGCAGTATTTT
TRBV3-1/TRBV3-2	TRBD1	TRBJ1-5	NA	CASSEDRQGPSNQPQHF	TGTGCCAGCAGCGAAGATCGACAGGGCCCTAGCAATCAGCCCCAGCATTTT
TRBV7-2	TRBD2	TRBJ2-7	once	CASSRTSGSSYEQYF	TGTGCCAGCAGCCGGACTAGCGGGAGCTCCTACGAGCAGTACTTC
TRBV4-3	NA	TRBJ2-1	NA	CASSLDARRNEQFF	TGCGCCAGCAGCCTTGATGCCCGACGGAATGAGCAGTTCTTC
TRBV18	NA	TRBJ1-6	NA	CASSPPTGISNSPLHF	TGTGCCAGCTCACCACCCACAGGGATATCGAATTCACCCCTCCACTTT
TRBV9	NA	TRBJ2-2	NA	CASSRGGGPAGGELFF	TGTGCCAGCAGCCGGGGTGGGGGTCCCGCGGGCGGGGAGCTGTTTTTT